Listed below are T cell receptor beta chains from one sample, sequenced in a study of cytotoxic CD8 clonotypes in ibrutinib-treated CLL. The protocol was immunoSEQ multiplex PCR, while the TCRdb copy is restricted to in-frame clones and leaves out a portion. The table shows 200,000 to 250,000 clones, with about three quarters occurring only once. The sample was PBMCs, taken after 12 months of ibrutinib treatment. The receptors were gathered from a human donor with chronic lymphocytic leukemia. The CDR3 runs from the conserved cysteine through the conserved F or W. Each record gives: J gene, clone size, V gene, D gene, CDR3 DNA, CDR3 protein. D genes are given only for firm matches. Where a row states a size, it is once, few, many or the class of an expanded clone; other rows omit it.

J gene: TRBJ1-3
clone size: NA
V gene: TRBV4-1
D gene: NA
CDR3 DNA: TGCGCCAGCAGCCGGGAGGGCATAATCCTCTCTGGAAACACCATATATTTT
CDR3 protein: CASSREGIILSGNTIYF

J gene: TRBJ2-7
clone size: NA
V gene: TRBV7-9
D gene: TRBD1
CDR3 DNA: TGTGCCAGCAGCTCGACAGGGGTTGACGAGCAGTACTTC
CDR3 protein: CASSSTGVDEQYF

J gene: TRBJ2-5
clone size: NA
V gene: TRBV7-9
D gene: TRBD1
CDR3 DNA: TGTGCCACGGACAGGGTCGACGAGACCCAGTACTTC
CDR3 protein: CATDRVDETQYF

J gene: TRBJ2-3
clone size: NA
V gene: TRBV6-5
D gene: TRBD1
CDR3 DNA: TGTGCCAGCAGTACAGACAGGGGGCTTTTAAATACGCAGTATTTT
CDR3 protein: CASSTDRGLLNTQYF

J gene: TRBJ1-1
clone size: NA
V gene: TRBV7-3
D gene: NA
CDR3 DNA: TGTGCCAGCAGCTTAAGGTGGGGCGCGAACACTGAAGCTTTCTTT
CDR3 protein: CASSLRWGANTEAFF

J gene: TRBJ2-1
clone size: NA
V gene: TRBV5-1
D gene: NA
CDR3 DNA: TGCGCCAGCAGTTTTCAGGGTTCCCCCTACAATGAGCAGTTCTTC
CDR3 protein: CASSFQGSPYNEQFF

J gene: TRBJ1-1
clone size: once
V gene: TRBV6-5
D gene: TRBD1
CDR3 DNA: TGTGCCAGCAGCACAGGGGGGAACACTGAAGCTTTCTTT
CDR3 protein: CASSTGGNTEAFF

J gene: TRBJ1-5
clone size: NA
V gene: TRBV6-6
D gene: NA
CDR3 DNA: TGTGCCAGCAGTTACGAAGCCAGGGCGGGTCAGCCCCAGCATTTT
CDR3 protein: CASSYEARAGQPQHF

J gene: TRBJ2-1
clone size: NA
V gene: TRBV27
D gene: NA
CDR3 DNA: TGTGCCAGCAGCTTGGACTTGCAGTCCTACAATGAGCAGTTCTTC
CDR3 protein: CASSLDLQSYNEQFF

J gene: TRBJ1-3
clone size: few
V gene: TRBV5-1
D gene: TRBD1
CDR3 DNA: TGCGCCAGCAGCTTTTTGGGGACAGGGGACAACACCATATATTTT
CDR3 protein: CASSFLGTGDNTIYF

J gene: TRBJ2-4
clone size: NA
V gene: TRBV4-1
D gene: TRBD2
CDR3 DNA: TGCGCCAGCAGCCCTTCTAGCATAGCGGGAGCCAAAAACATTCAGTACTTC
CDR3 protein: CASSPSSIAGAKNIQYF

J gene: TRBJ1-1
clone size: NA
V gene: TRBV11-3
D gene: NA
CDR3 DNA: TGTGCCAGCAGCTTAGATCTACGGGCAGGGTACGTTATGAACACTGAAGCTTTCTTT
CDR3 protein: CASSLDLRAGYVMNTEAFF

J gene: TRBJ2-7
clone size: once
V gene: TRBV7-9
D gene: NA
CDR3 DNA: TGTGCCAGCACCCCCGCCGGGACTTCCTACGAGCAGTACTTC
CDR3 protein: CASTPAGTSYEQYF

J gene: TRBJ2-3
clone size: NA
V gene: TRBV15
D gene: TRBD1
CDR3 DNA: TGTGCCACCAGCTCCCCCGGGGGGACAGGGGGCGCCGGCACAGATACGCAGTATTTT
CDR3 protein: CATSSPGGTGGAGTDTQYF

J gene: TRBJ2-1
clone size: many
V gene: TRBV15
D gene: TRBD2
CDR3 DNA: TGTGCCACCAGCAGAGATACAACTAGCGTTGAGCAGTTCTTC
CDR3 protein: CATSRDTTSVEQFF

J gene: TRBJ2-7
clone size: NA
V gene: TRBV11-2
D gene: NA
CDR3 DNA: TGTGCCAGCAGTCTGGGGGCGGGACCTGAGCAGTACTTC
CDR3 protein: CASSLGAGPEQYF

J gene: TRBJ2-5
clone size: NA
V gene: TRBV7-2
D gene: TRBD1
CDR3 DNA: TGTGCCAGCAGCACGACAGGGTGGAAGACCCAGTACTTC
CDR3 protein: CASSTTGWKTQYF

J gene: TRBJ1-5
clone size: NA
V gene: TRBV21-1
D gene: NA
CDR3 DNA: TGTGCCAGCAGCAAAGAGGGGGGCAGGGGGCATTATCAGCCCCAGCATTTT
CDR3 protein: CASSKEGGRGHYQPQHF

J gene: TRBJ1-1
clone size: NA
V gene: TRBV5-6
D gene: NA
CDR3 DNA: TGTGCCAGCAGCTTGCGGGTGGTCACTGAAGCTTTCTTT
CDR3 protein: CASSLRVVTEAFF

J gene: TRBJ2-3
clone size: NA
V gene: TRBV5-1
D gene: TRBD2
CDR3 DNA: TGCGCCAGCAGCTCAAAGGGACTAGCGGGAGGGCCAACGATCCTAGATACGCAGTATTTT
CDR3 protein: CASSSKGLAGGPTILDTQYF

J gene: TRBJ1-4
clone size: NA
V gene: TRBV15
D gene: NA
CDR3 DNA: TGTGCCACCAGCGTCGGTTTGGGGGAAAAACTGTTTTTT
CDR3 protein: CATSVGLGEKLFF

J gene: TRBJ2-5
clone size: NA
V gene: TRBV28
D gene: NA
CDR3 DNA: TGTGCCAGCAGTTTAGCAGGGTATAAGACCCAGTACTTC
CDR3 protein: CASSLAGYKTQYF

J gene: TRBJ2-3
clone size: NA
V gene: TRBV2
D gene: NA
CDR3 DNA: TGTGCCAGCAGTGTCGGCGGGAAGAGCACAGATACGCAGTATTTT
CDR3 protein: CASSVGGKSTDTQYF

J gene: TRBJ1-1
clone size: NA
V gene: TRBV30
D gene: TRBD1
CDR3 DNA: TGTGCCTGGAGTCGACAGGGGGACGGCACTGAAGCTTTCTTT
CDR3 protein: CAWSRQGDGTEAFF

J gene: TRBJ2-5
clone size: NA
V gene: TRBV7-9
D gene: NA
CDR3 DNA: TGTGCCAGCAGCCTTTCCACCGGAGGGTCGGGGTACTTC
CDR3 protein: CASSLSTGGSGYF

J gene: TRBJ2-5
clone size: NA
V gene: TRBV14
D gene: NA
CDR3 DNA: TGTGCCAGCAGCCAAGAAATCAAGGGGCGAGAGACCCAGTACTTC
CDR3 protein: CASSQEIKGRETQYF

J gene: TRBJ2-1
clone size: NA
V gene: TRBV5-1
D gene: NA
CDR3 DNA: TGCGCCAGCAGCTTGGGAAGCGGGCTAAATGAGCAGTTCTTC
CDR3 protein: CASSLGSGLNEQFF

J gene: TRBJ1-5
clone size: NA
V gene: TRBV5-1
D gene: TRBD1
CDR3 DNA: TGCGCCAGCAGATGGGGGGACAGAAGCAATCAGCCCCAGCATTTT
CDR3 protein: CASRWGDRSNQPQHF

J gene: TRBJ1-2
clone size: many
V gene: TRBV2
D gene: NA
CDR3 DNA: TGTGCCAGCAGTCAGGGTCCCCCCCACTATGGCTACACCTTC
CDR3 protein: CASSQGPPHYGYTF

J gene: TRBJ2-7
clone size: NA
V gene: TRBV7-7
D gene: NA
CDR3 DNA: TGTGCTAGCAGCCCGGGACCGTCTCGCGAGCAGTACTTC
CDR3 protein: CASSPGPSREQYF

J gene: TRBJ2-5
clone size: NA
V gene: TRBV23-1
D gene: NA
CDR3 DNA: TGCGCCAGCCCAGATGGGACCGGGCGGGAGACCCAGTACTTC
CDR3 protein: CASPDGTGRETQYF

J gene: TRBJ2-5
clone size: NA
V gene: TRBV19
D gene: NA
CDR3 DNA: TGTGCCAGTAGTCCAGTCTCGGTAGCCCAAGAGACCCAGTACTTC
CDR3 protein: CASSPVSVAQETQYF